What follows are 20 T cell receptor beta chains derived from one specimen sequenced in a study of radiation and T cells in renal cell carcinoma (TCRdb year 2020). Library method: the immunoSEQ multiplex PCR assay. TCRdb's version of the immuneACCESS table is confined to in-frame rearrangements and falls short of the full clone set. An unresolved V gene accounts for under half of the shortfall where checked; the remainder is of unknown origin. The sample table contains 85,000 to 100,000 clones; only one count was recorded for 75% to 90% of them. The ten largest clones represent 7.5% to 8.5% of the sample. Read against the paper, the sample's time point label means: baseline pretreatment blood. The sample's treatment or condition label is to be understood as: 15 Gy SBRT to primary tumor, nephrectomy 4 weeks later. The material was blood, obtained from a patient whose treatment included radiotherapy and nephrectomy. All receptors come from a man aged 50-60 years with renal cell carcinoma.

The V call is TRBV27, the J call TRBJ1-2; D gene uncertain. V shed 3 bases and J shed 0 bases, with 5 bases lying between them. The CDR3 has 13 residues. CDR1 is MNHEY and CDR2 is SMNVEV in the germline V gene (reference sequence). CDR3 amino acids: CASSFSANYGYTF. In nucleotides, the CDR3 is TGTGCCAGCAGTTTCTCAGCTAACTATGGCTACACCTTC.

The chain links TRBV27 to TRBJ2-3; the match to TRBD1 covers 12 bases. Per the germline V gene, CDR1 is MNHEY and CDR2 is SMNVEV (reference sequence). Losses at the gene ends were 6 bases for V and 4 bases for J; bases not matched to a gene: 11. The CDR3 is 17 residues long. The CDR3 DNA follows: TGTGCCAGCAGCTCACTGACCGGGACAGGGGGCCCAGATACGCAGTATTTT. Protein sequence: CASSSLTGTGGPDTQYF.

This clone was observed a single time. The chain uses TRBV6-1 and TRBJ2-1, with 7 positions matching TRBD1. The CDR3 contains 12 residues. The V gene end was trimmed by 3 bases and the J gene end by 16 bases; junction bases not matched to a gene: 9. Germline CDR1 reads MNHNS; CDR2 reads SASEGT. The CDR3 spells CASSDIGDRNFF. The CDR3, as DNA: TGTGCCAGCAGTGATATTGGGGACAGAAACTTCTTC.

DNA of the CDR3: TGTGCCAGCAGTTCCGTCTCCCGAGCCGGCAGGGCCTACAATGAGCAGTTCTTC. Its protein is CASSSVSRAGRAYNEQFF. The chain recombines TRBV27 with TRBJ2-1; D is possibly TRBD1 (5 bases). CDR3 length: 18 residues. Trimming took off 4 bases at V and 2 bases at J, with 21 bases between the two ends. Germline V CDR1 and CDR2: MNHEY, SMNVEV (reference sequence).

This clone has more than one count but fewer than ten. The chain recombines TRBV7-3 with TRBJ2-5; D may match TRBD1 or TRBD2 (5 bases each). This CDR3 contains 14 residues. V was cut by 2 bases and J by 4 bases, with 11 bases left in between. Looked up from germline, CDR1 is SGHTA and CDR2 is FQGTGA. The CDR3 is CASSLVGGTETQYF. The DNA of the CDR3 is TGTGCCAGCAGCTTAGTTGGGGGAACAGAGACCCAGTACTTC.

The chain employs TRBV2 and TRBJ1-5; 8 bases match TRBD1. CDR3 length: 16 amino acids. Germline V CDR1 and CDR2: SNHLY, FYNNEI. The junction had 6 bases not matched to a gene; V was cut back by 4 bases and J by 1 base. In DNA, the CDR3 is TGTGCCAGCAGTGTACAGGGGGGCAACAGCAATCAGCCCCAGCATTTT. Its protein is CASSVQGGNSNQPQHF.

This chain links TRBV5-6 with TRBJ1-2; D unresolved. V lost 0 bases and J 6 bases, leaving 9 bases between the germline ends. Germline values: CDR1 SGHDT, CDR2 YYEEEE. The length of the CDR3 is 13 residues. The CDR3, as DNA: TGTGCCAGCAGCTTGGTTCGAGGGAATGGCTACACCTTC. Its protein product is CASSLVRGNGYTF. Combining the CDR3 with reference TRBV5-6 and TRBJ1-2 gives the whole variable domain DAGVTQSPTHLIKTRGQQVTLRCSPKSGHDTVSWYQQALGQGPQFIFQYYEEEERQRGNFPDRFSGHQFPNYSSELNVNALLLGDSALYLCASSLVRGNGYTFGSGTRLTVV.

This chain uses TRBV11-2 with TRBJ2-3; possible D gene TRBD2, 6 bases. The CDR3 extends over 16 amino acids. Germline V gene sequence: CDR1 SGHAT, CDR2 FQNNGV. V was clipped by 3 bases and J by 5 bases, with 18 bases between them. In DNA, the CDR3 is TGTGCCAGCAGCTTTGGGGGGACTCCCAGGAGAGATACGCAGTATTTT. It encodes CASSFGGTPRRDTQYF.

The rearrangement uses TRBV4-1 and TRBJ1-4; D is uncertain. There are 14 residues in the CDR3. Germline V gene lookup returns CDR1 MGHRA and CDR2 YSYEKL. V was cut by 5 bases and J by 4 bases, with 11 bases left in between. The CDR3 DNA reads TGCGCCAGCAGCTACGAAGAGAGTAATGAAAAACTGTTTTTT. Its protein is CASSYEESNEKLFF.

The J gene is TRBJ2-3, the V gene TRBV2; weak D call: TRBD2 (5 bases). V was shortened by 2 bases and J by 6 bases, with 6 bases between the two germline ends. Per germline, CDR1 SNHLY and CDR2 FYNNEI. This CDR3 comprises 12 residues. CDR3 nucleotides: TGTGCCAGCAGTGAAAGGGAGGATACGCAGTATTTT. This sequence encodes CASSEREDTQYF.

The chain has TRBV12-5 and TRBJ2-3; 9 positions match TRBD2. CDR3 size: 14 residues. V lost 5 bases, J lost 7 bases, and 7 bases stayed unmatched. Germline assignment: CDR1 LGHNT and CDR2 FRNRAP. In DNA form, the CDR3 reads TGTGCTAGTGGTAAACCGGGACTAGCAAATACGCAGTATTTT. It yields the protein CASGKPGLANTQYF.

V gene TRBV19 combines with J gene TRBJ1-5, with a possible D match to TRBD1 (6 bases). The CDR3 length is 15 residues. CDR1 and CDR2 from the germline V gene are LNHDA and SQIVND (reference sequence). Trimming pared 7 bases from V and 0 bases from J, leaving 13 bases between. The CDR3 region has the DNA TGTGCCAGTACCCTAGGGGGGTTTAGCAATCAGCCCCAGCATTTT. Translation: CASTLGGFSNQPQHF.

This sequence joins TRBV23-1 and TRBJ2-7; possibly TRBD2 for D (5 bases). TRBV23-1 is designated an ORF whose function remains uncertain. V was pared by 3 bases and J by 4 bases, with 19 bases between. The CDR3 spans 16 residues. The DNA of the CDR3 is TGCGCCAGCAGTCACCCTATGACGAGACGGGGTTACGAGCAGTACTTC. Translated: CASSHPMTRRGYEQYF.

V is TRBV4-3 and J is TRBJ2-2; D not certain. Germline lookup yields CDR1 LGHNA and CDR2 YSLEER. V was pared by 0 bases and J by 8 bases, with 7 bases between. CDR3 length: 13 amino acids. The DNA of the CDR3 is TGCGCCAGCAGCCAAGATATCGGGGGGGAGCTGTTTTTT. Translating it yields CASSQDIGGELFF.

The chain has TRBV11-3 and TRBJ2-2, with D tentatively TRBD2 (5 bases). Germline assignment: CDR1 SGHNT and CDR2 YENEEA. Trimming took off 0 bases at V and 6 bases at J, with 8 bases between the two ends. This CDR3 is built from 14 residues. CDR3 DNA sequence: TGTGCCAGCAGCTTAGAGGTGGACTCCGGGGAGCTGTTTTTT. The encoded protein is CASSLEVDSGELFF.

The chain carries TRBV7-9 and TRBJ1-6, with D unclear. The CDR3 has 13 amino acids. Germline assignment: CDR1 SEHNR and CDR2 FQNEAQ (reference sequence). Trimming took 5 bases from V and 8 from J, leaving 10 bases between them. DNA for the CDR3: TGTGCCAGCAGCCCGGCCGGAGATTCACCCCTCCACTTT. Its translation: CASSPAGDSPLHF.

The chain is built from TRBV6-5 and TRBJ2-1; no clear D gene. V lost 0 bases to trimming and J lost 8 bases, with 8 bases between them. Germline CDR1 MNHEY, CDR2 SVGAGI. This CDR3 region has 13 residues. CDR3 sequence: CASSYSWGHEQFF. CDR3 nucleotide sequence: TGTGCCAGCAGTTACTCATGGGGTCATGAGCAGTTCTTC.

This chain joins TRBV4-3 and TRBJ2-3; TRBD1 might be the D (5 bases). The germline V and J ends were trimmed by 2 bases and 2 bases, with 11 bases remaining between them. The length of the CDR3 is 15 residues. Germline V gene lookup returns CDR1 LGHNA and CDR2 YSLEER. CDR3 sequence: CASSQLSRDTDTQYF. CDR3 nucleotide sequence: TGCGCCAGCAGCCAATTAAGCAGGGACACAGATACGCAGTATTTT.

This clone has just a few counts. The genes are TRBV27 and TRBJ2-7, with D perhaps TRBD1 or TRBD2 (5 bases each). V was trimmed by 8 bases and J by 0 bases, leaving 14 bases between them. Germline values: CDR1 MNHEY, CDR2 SMNVEV (reference sequence). This CDR3 is built from 14 residues. This CDR3 reads CASRRLGDSYEQYF. The CDR3 bases are TGTGCCAGCCGCCGGCTGGGGGACTCCTACGAGCAGTACTTC.

This sequence joins TRBV7-2 and TRBJ2-7; maybe TRBD2 (6 bases). This CDR3 region has 15 residues. Germline V gives CDR1 SGHTA, CDR2 FQGNSA. Trimming removed 4 bases from V and 4 bases from J, with 17 bases in between. CDR3 nucleotides: TGTGCCAGCAGCTCGGCCTTTGGCGGGACTTACGAGCAGTACTTC. It is translated as CASSSAFGGTYEQYF. Variable domain in full (rest from reference TRBV7-2 and TRBJ2-7): GAGVSQSPSNKVTEKGKDVELRCDPISGHTALYWYRQSLGQGLEFLIYFQGNSAPDKSGLPSDRFSAERTGGSVSTLTIQRTQQEDSAVYLCASSSAFGGTYEQYFGPGTRLTVT.